This TCR beta chain was sequenced for a study of tumor and adjacent non-tumor tissue in lung cancer. Three rounds of nested PCR, following a modified ARM-PCR protocol, produced the TCRbeta library. TCRdb called the multiplex PCR reads again in MiXCR, with one record for every CDR3 protein. Of under 150,000 distinct CDR3 sequences listed, 60% to 70% are singletons. The V gene's germline CDR1 is SQVTM and CDR2 ANQGSEA. The CDR3 covers 14 residues. V dropped 2 bases and J dropped 0 bases, with 7 bases sitting between them. As to this clonotype: As yet, its antigen is unknown.

The template was RNA from unsorted bulk tissue. General observations from the study: Compared with tumor, normal lung showed significantly lower TCR diversity.

This clonotype originated in a man in his 60s with small cell lung cancer. The rearrangement joins TRBV29-1 to TRBJ1-4; no firm D call. The specimen sequenced was lung tumor tissue. The CDR3 bases are TGCAGCGTTGAAAATGCAGCAACTAATGAAAAACTGTTTTTT. Residues: CSVENAATNEKLFF.